This T cell receptor (beta chain) was captured by sequencing in a study of vaccination effects on CD4 cells after COVID-19. TCRdb's copy holds only in-frame clones and misses some; the assay was immunoSEQ multiplex PCR. The table records roughly 20,000 clones, 60% to 80% of them present only once. V gave up 7 bases and J gave up 3 bases, with 13 bases separating them. The CDR3 is 14 amino acids. The germline V gene encodes CDR1 SNHLY and CDR2 FYNNEI. About this clone: Its specificity is not known.

Antigen-specific CD4+ T cells were first expanded with viral peptide pools by the ViraFEST assay and only then sequenced. Following a roughly 11-day culture, CD4+ T cells were purified. Nucleocapsid antibodies stayed negative before and after vaccination, showing no earlier SARS-CoV-2 infection. Material: CD4+ T cells from PBMCs cultured with HCoV-NL63 spike peptides, obtained before COVID-19 vaccination. The chain employs TRBV2 and TRBJ1-5; D is possibly TRBD1 (6 bases). The sequence came from a human donor who received a COVID-19 vaccine. Written as DNA, the CDR3 is TGTGCCAGCAAAAGGACAGTTAACAATCAGCCCCAGCATTTT. It is translated as CASKRTVNNQPQHF.